Sequencing of this T cell receptor beta chain was carried out in a study of blood T cell repertoires in COVID-19. Overall study: The study drew acute and convalescent COVID-19 samples from the United States, Italy and Spain. PBMCs, B-cell-depleted T cells, or T cells were the source of the cDNA or gDNA that made up the material.

In the original workflow: Reference gene primer amplification gave estimated nucleated cell counts. The repertoire was sequenced with immunoSEQ multiplex PCR; TCRdb's copy has only in-frame clones and lacks some. V and J calls and clone size are as listed in that table; D and trimming were resolved from the DNA. Found here are 260,000 or so clones, approximately 91% of them singletons; the top ten hold 0.7%. V was shortened by 3 bases and J by 2 bases, with 15 bases between the two germline ends. Germline assignment: CDR1 SGHDT and CDR2 YYEEEE. The length of the CDR3 is 16 residues. The origin of this receptor is a human donor in a cohort sampled during active COVID-19. The material sequenced was peripheral blood. The rearrangement links TRBV5-6 to TRBJ2-1, with D possibly matching TRBD2 (5 bases). CDR3 nucleotides: TGTGCCAGCAGCTCTCGTGCGGGTCGGGCCTACAATGAGCAGTTCTTC. Protein: CASSSRAGRAYNEQFF.